Listed below are T cell receptor beta chains from one sample, sequenced in a study of CD8+ T cells in alopecia areata. Assay: immunoSEQ multiplex PCR; the TCRdb copy retains only in-frame clones and omits some. This sample has around 250,000 clones, with under 80% found just once. The material sequenced was CD4+ T cells sorted from blood, taken at week 0. These receptors all come from a human donor with alopecia areata. The CDR3 runs from the conserved cysteine through the conserved F or W. Fields, in order: J gene, D gene, CDR3 length, clone size, V gene, CDR3 protein, CDR3 DNA. A D gene is named only where the DNA matches it firmly. The size of a clone is reported for some rows only, either as once, few or many, or as a class for expanded clones.

TRBJ1-6 . 13 few TRBV6-6 CASSYNLNSPLHF TGTGCCAGCAGTTATAATCTTAATTCACCCCTCCACTTT
TRBJ1-3 . 14 . TRBV10-3 CATRRDDSGNTIYF TGTGCCACCAGGAGGGATGACTCTGGAAACACCATATATTTT
TRBJ1-2 TRBD1 13 . TRBV29-1 CSVGDRDSYGYTF TGCAGCGTCGGCGACAGGGACTCCTATGGCTACACCTTC
TRBJ2-7 TRBD1 15 once TRBV6-5 CASSFPGTGGYEQYF TGTGCCAGCAGTTTCCCCGGGACAGGGGGCTACGAGCAGTACTTC
TRBJ1-5 . 14 . TRBV18 CASSLLDSNQPQHF TGTGCCAGCTCACTCCTAGATAGCAATCAGCCCCAGCATTTT
TRBJ2-1 . 12 . TRBV5-1 CASRSRTNEQFF TGCGCCAGCAGGTCCAGGACGAATGAGCAGTTCTTC
TRBJ1-3 . 13 . TRBV7-7 CAKEPVSGNTIYF TGTGCTAAGGAGCCGGTCTCTGGAAACACCATATATTTT
TRBJ1-2 . 13 . TRBV29-1 CSVVPGNRYGYTF TGCAGCGTTGTTCCAGGGAATAGGTATGGCTACACCTTC
TRBJ1-2 . 15 . TRBV30 CAWSEPAVPSHGYTF TGTGCCTGGAGTGAGCCGGCGGTACCCTCCCATGGCTACACCTTC
TRBJ2-3 . 13 . TRBV29-1 CSVRLGPGDTQYF TGCAGCGTCCGACTTGGTCCGGGCGATACGCAGTATTTT
TRBJ2-6 TRBD1 15 . TRBV7-8 CASSWDSSGANVLTF TGTGCCAGCAGCTGGGACAGCTCTGGGGCCAACGTCCTGACTTTC
TRBJ2-5 TRBD1 14 . TRBV7-2 CASSLDRGRETQYF TGTGCCAGCAGCTTGGACAGGGGGCGGGAGACCCAGTACTTC
TRBJ2-3 . 15 few TRBV12-5 CASGPGLTGTDTQYF TGTGCTAGTGGGCCGGGACTGACAGGCACAGATACGCAGTATTTT
TRBJ2-7 TRBD1 14 . TRBV2 CASRSQGTVYEQYF TGTGCCAGCAGGAGCCAGGGGACAGTGTACGAGCAGTACTTC
TRBJ2-2 . 17 . TRBV7-2 CASSLSSGAGATGELFF TGTGCCAGCAGCTTGTCTTCGGGTGCCGGGGCCACCGGGGAGCTGTTTTTT
TRBJ2-3 . 15 . TRBV7-2 CASSSYWQSTDTQYF TGTGCCAGCAGCTCGTATTGGCAGAGCACAGATACGCAGTATTTT
TRBJ2-3 TRBD2 18 . TRBV2 CASSETRGGPSSTDTQYF TGTGCCAGCAGTGAGACTCGCGGGGGGCCCTCTAGCACAGATACGCAGTATTTT
TRBJ2-3 TRBD2 17 . TRBV4-3 CASSRTQRGVLSDTQYF TGCGCCAGCAGCCGTACCCAGCGGGGGGTCCTATCAGATACGCAGTATTTT
TRBJ2-3 . 15 . TRBV9 CASSVSPQPADTQYF TGTGCCAGCAGCGTTTCACCCCAGCCAGCAGATACGCAGTATTTT
TRBJ1-5 . 14 . TRBV18 CASSRFQGDQPQHF TGTGCCAGCTCACGTTTTCAGGGCGATCAGCCCCAGCATTTT
TRBJ2-2 . 14 . TRBV7-9 CASSLGQNTGELFF TGTGCCAGCAGCTTGGGACAGAACACCGGGGAGCTGTTTTTT
TRBJ2-3 . 12 . TRBV11-2 CASSLPTDTQYF TGTGCCAGCAGTTTACCCACAGATACGCAGTATTTT
TRBJ1-1 TRBD1 11 . TRBV30 CAFRQGAVAFF TGTGCCTTCAGACAGGGGGCCGTAGCTTTCTTT
TRBJ2-7 . 15 . TRBV9 CASSGGGDLGYEQYF TGTGCCAGCAGCGGCGGAGGGGACCTTGGCTACGAGCAGTACTTC
TRBJ1-6 . 13 . TRBV15 CATSRVTETPLHF TGTGCCACCAGCAGAGTGACGGAAACACCCCTCCACTTT
TRBJ1-2 TRBD1 15 . TRBV30 CACPGQGAGNYGYTF TGTGCCTGCCCGGGACAGGGGGCGGGTAACTATGGCTACACCTTC
TRBJ2-5 . 13 . TRBV30 CAWSATGSETQYF TGTGCCTGGAGTGCGACAGGTTCAGAGACCCAGTACTTC
TRBJ2-5 . 11 . TRBV25-1 CASSLQETQYF TGTGCCAGCAGCCTCCAAGAGACCCAGTACTTC
TRBJ2-7 . 13 . TRBV30 CAWSVIGSYEQYF TGTGCCTGGAGTGTAATCGGATCCTACGAGCAGTACTTC
TRBJ2-5 . 11 . TRBV7-9 CASSSQETQYF TGTGCCAGCAGCTCGCAAGAGACCCAGTACTTC
TRBJ2-5 . 12 few TRBV30 CAWRTHQETQYF TGTGCCTGGAGGACACACCAAGAGACCCAGTACTTC
TRBJ2-5 TRBD1 13 . TRBV5-5 CASSDRGHETQYF TGTGCCAGCAGCGACAGGGGTCACGAGACCCAGTACTTC
TRBJ2-1 . 13 . TRBV2 CACRGGGYNEQFF TGTGCCTGCCGAGGGGGGGGTTACAATGAGCAGTTCTTC
TRBJ2-3 TRBD1 14 . TRBV7-2 CASSSRQGGDTQYF TGTGCCAGCAGTTCGCGACAGGGTGGAGATACGCAGTATTTT
TRBJ2-3 TRBD1 14 few TRBV5-6 CASSSGQGTDTQYF TGTGCCAGCAGCTCGGGACAGGGAACAGATACGCAGTATTTT
TRBJ2-5 . 13 once TRBV9 CASSALAGETQYF TGTGCCAGCAGCGCGCTAGCCGGGGAGACCCAGTACTTC
TRBJ2-1 . 15 few TRBV29-1 CSGGRAASSYNEQFF TGCAGCGGGGGGCGTGCGGCCAGCTCCTACAATGAGCAGTTCTTC
TRBJ2-7 . 13 . TRBV6-5 CASSHPPAGEQYF TGTGCCAGCAGTCACCCCCCAGCAGGGGAGCAGTACTTC
TRBJ2-1 TRBD1 17 . TRBV19 CASSMFVSTGNRDRQFF TGTGCCAGTAGTATGTTCGTCTCGACGGGAAACCGGGACAGGCAGTTCTTC
TRBJ1-4 TRBD1 14 once TRBV30 CAWSETGTNEKLFF TGTGCCTGGAGTGAGACAGGGACTAATGAAAAACTGTTTTTT
TRBJ2-2 . 18 . TRBV4-2 CASSQDWVRASGTGELFF TGTGCCAGCAGCCAAGATTGGGTTAGGGCAAGTGGCACCGGGGAGCTGTTTTTT